This T cell receptor beta chain is drawn from a study of T cell responses to AZD1222 COVID-19 vaccine. Trimming left V 0 bases short and J 9 bases short, with 16 bases between. This CDR3 is built from 15 residues. Per the germline V gene, CDR1 is SGHRS and CDR2 is YFSETQ. The table came from immunoSEQ multiplex PCR; TCRdb's copy has only in-frame clones and leaves some out. The table shows around 150,000 clones, with about 92% occurring only once. On this clone: Its target is not known.

Whole-study findings and limits: Increased Spike-specific TCR breadth and depth were observed after two AZD1222 doses. At study baseline, merely five or six AZD1222 recipients were seropositive.

The V call is TRBV5-1, the J call TRBJ2-1; maybe TRBD2 (6 bases). The material was peripheral blood, obtained 28 days after the second AZD1222 dose. The TCR was taken from an adult who received the AZD1222 COVID-19 vaccine. The CDR3 nucleotides are TGCGCCAGCAGCTTGGAAACGGGAGTGGTTGGTGAGCAGTTCTTC. Protein product: CASSLETGVVGEQFF. The whole variable domain, filled in from reference TRBV5-1 and TRBJ2-1, reads KAGVTQTPRYLIKTRGQQVTLSCSPISGHRSVSWYQQTPGQGLQFLFEYFSETQRNKGNFPGRFSGRQFSNSRSEMNVSTLELGDSALYLCASSLETGVVGEQFFGPGTRLTVL.